The present T cell receptor (beta chain) was sequenced within a study of T cells in Graves' hyperthyroidism and ophthalmopathy. For the diagnoses, clinical symptoms, serum thyroxine and TRAb, thyroid ultrasound and orbital computed tomography were used. The CDR3 runs to 14 residues. Trimming took 2 bases from V and 4 from J, leaving 10 bases between them. Per the germline V gene, CDR1 is SGHRS and CDR2 is YFSETQ. Turning to this clonotype: A read error is possible here, since a much larger clone lies one base away.

The investigators amplified TCR beta CDR3 regions from RNA transcripts. First-round RT-PCR targeting the TCR CDR3 was performed with the HTBI primer set. TCRdb passed the multiplex PCR reads through MiXCR, listing each CDR3 protein once. This table has some 180,000 distinct CDR3 sequences, over 15% appearing once. Source material: blood. This sequence originates from a woman aged 45 to 65 with Graves' hyperthyroidism. J is TRBJ2-1 and V is TRBV5-1; D might be TRBD1 or TRBD2, each matching 5 bases. DNA of the CDR3: TGCGCCAGCAGCTTCGACGGGGCTTACAATGAGCAGTTCTTC. It is translated as CASSFDGAYNEQFF.